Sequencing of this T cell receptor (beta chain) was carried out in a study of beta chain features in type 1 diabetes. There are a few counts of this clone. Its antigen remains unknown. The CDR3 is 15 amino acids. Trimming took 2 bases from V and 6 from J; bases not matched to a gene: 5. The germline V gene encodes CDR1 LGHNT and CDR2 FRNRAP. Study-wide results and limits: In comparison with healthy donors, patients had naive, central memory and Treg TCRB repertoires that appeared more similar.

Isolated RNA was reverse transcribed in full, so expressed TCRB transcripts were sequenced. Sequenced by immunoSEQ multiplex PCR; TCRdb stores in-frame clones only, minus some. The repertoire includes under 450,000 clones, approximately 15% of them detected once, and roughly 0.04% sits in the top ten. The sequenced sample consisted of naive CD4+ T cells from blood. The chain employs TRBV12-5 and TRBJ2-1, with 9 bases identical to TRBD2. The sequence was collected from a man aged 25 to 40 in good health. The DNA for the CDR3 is TGTGCTAGTGGTTTGCATAGCGGGAGCACCAATGAGCAGTTCTTC. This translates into CASGLHSGSTNEQFF.